This T cell receptor (beta chain) was obtained from a study of PD-1 blockade in mismatch repair-deficient tumors. This clone is a singleton in its sample. This CDR3 has 16 amino acids. Trimming at V came to 1 base and at J to 2 bases, leaving 5 bases not matched to a gene. CDR1 is SGHAT, CDR2 FQNNGV, per germline. Assay: immunoSEQ multiplex PCR; the TCRdb copy retains only in-frame clones and omits some. Altogether about 51,000 clones are present, roughly 80% being singletons, with the ten largest covering about 3.5%. The source is an adult with mismatch repair-deficient cancer. Sequencing used peripheral blood, obtained 4 weeks after starting pembrolizumab. This rearrangement joins TRBV11-2 to TRBJ2-7; TRBD2 matches at 10 bases. The CDR3 region has the DNA TGTGCCAGCAGCTTAGTAAGAGGGACTAGCGCCTACGAGCAGTACTTC. Translation gives CASSLVRGTSAYEQYF.